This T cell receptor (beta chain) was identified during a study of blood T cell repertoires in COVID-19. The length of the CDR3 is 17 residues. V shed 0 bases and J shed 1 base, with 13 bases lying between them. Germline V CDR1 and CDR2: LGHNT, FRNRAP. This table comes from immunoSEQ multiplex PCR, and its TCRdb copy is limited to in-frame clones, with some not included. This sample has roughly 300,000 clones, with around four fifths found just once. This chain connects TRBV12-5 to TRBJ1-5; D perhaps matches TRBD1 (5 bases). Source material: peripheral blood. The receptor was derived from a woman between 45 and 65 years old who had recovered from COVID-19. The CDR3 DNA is TGTGCTAGTGGTTTGGTACGACAGACGGCAAGCAATCAGCCCCAGCATTTT. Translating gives CASGLVRQTASNQPQHF.